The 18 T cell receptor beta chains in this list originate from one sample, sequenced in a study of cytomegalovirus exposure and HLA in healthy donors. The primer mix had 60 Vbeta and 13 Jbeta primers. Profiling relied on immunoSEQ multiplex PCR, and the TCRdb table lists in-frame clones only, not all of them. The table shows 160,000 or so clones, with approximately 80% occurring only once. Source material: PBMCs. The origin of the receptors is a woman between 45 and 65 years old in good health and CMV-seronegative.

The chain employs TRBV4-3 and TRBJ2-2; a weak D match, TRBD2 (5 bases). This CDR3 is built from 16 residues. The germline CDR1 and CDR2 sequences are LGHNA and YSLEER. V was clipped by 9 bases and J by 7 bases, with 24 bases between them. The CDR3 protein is CARTSFPRGDHGELFF. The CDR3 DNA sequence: TGCGCCAGGACTTCTTTTCCTCGGGGAGACCACGGGGAGCTGTTTTTT.

CDR3 nucleotide sequence: TGTGCCAGCAGCTTTGGGACTTCCTACGAAGCTTTCTTT. Translation gives CASSFGTSYEAFF. The rearrangement links TRBV11-3 to TRBJ1-1; perhaps TRBD1 as D (5 bases). Germline values: CDR1 SGHNT, CDR2 YENEEA. The CDR3 has 13 residues. V lost 3 bases and J lost 8, with 13 bases in between.

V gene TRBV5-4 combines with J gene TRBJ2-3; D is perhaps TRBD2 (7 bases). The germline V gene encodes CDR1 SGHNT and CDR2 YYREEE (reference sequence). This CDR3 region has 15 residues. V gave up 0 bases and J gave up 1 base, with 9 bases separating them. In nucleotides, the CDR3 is TGTGCCAGCAGCTTGGAGGGGGGGGGCACAGATACGCAGTATTTT. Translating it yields CASSLEGGGTDTQYF.

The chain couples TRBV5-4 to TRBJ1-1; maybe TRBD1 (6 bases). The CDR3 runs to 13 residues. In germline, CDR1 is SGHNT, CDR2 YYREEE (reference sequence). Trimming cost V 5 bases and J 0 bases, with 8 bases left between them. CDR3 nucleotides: TGTGCCAGCAGAGGACAGTTGAACACTGAAGCTTTCTTT. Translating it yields CASRGQLNTEAFF. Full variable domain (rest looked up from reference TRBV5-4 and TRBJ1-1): ETGVTQSPTHLIKTRGQQVTLRCSSQSGHNTVSWYQQALGQGPQFIFQYYREEENGRGNFPPRFSGLQFPNYSSELNVNALELDDSALYLCASRGQLNTEAFFGQGTRLTVV.

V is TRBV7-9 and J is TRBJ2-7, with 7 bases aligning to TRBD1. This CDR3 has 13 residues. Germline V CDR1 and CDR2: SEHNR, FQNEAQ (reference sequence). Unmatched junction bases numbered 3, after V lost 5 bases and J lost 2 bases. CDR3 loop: CASSLGTAYEQYF. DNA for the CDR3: TGTGCCAGCAGCCTGGGGACAGCCTACGAGCAGTACTTC. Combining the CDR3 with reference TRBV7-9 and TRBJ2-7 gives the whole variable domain DTGVSQNPRHKITKRGQNVTFRCDPISEHNRLYWYRQTLGQGPEFLTYFQNEAQLEKSRLLSDRFSAERPKGSFSTLEIQRTEQGDSAMYLCASSLGTAYEQYFGPGTRLTVT.

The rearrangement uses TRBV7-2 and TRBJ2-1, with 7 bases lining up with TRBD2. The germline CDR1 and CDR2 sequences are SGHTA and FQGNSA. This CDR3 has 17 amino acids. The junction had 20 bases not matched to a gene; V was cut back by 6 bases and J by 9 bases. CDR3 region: CASSIISGTTPTSEQFF. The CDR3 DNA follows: TGTGCCAGCAGTATAATCTCCGGGACTACTCCTACAAGTGAGCAGTTCTTC. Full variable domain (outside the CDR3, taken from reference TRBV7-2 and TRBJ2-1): GAGVSQSPSNKVTEKGKDVELRCDPISGHTALYWYRQSLGQGLEFLIYFQGNSAPDKSGLPSDRFSAERTGGSVSTLTIQRTQQEDSAVYLCASSIISGTTPTSEQFFGPGTRLTVL.

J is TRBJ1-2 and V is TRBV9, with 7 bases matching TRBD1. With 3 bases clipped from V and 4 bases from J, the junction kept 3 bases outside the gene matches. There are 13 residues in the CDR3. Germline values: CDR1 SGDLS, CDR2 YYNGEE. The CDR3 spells CASSETGSYGYTF. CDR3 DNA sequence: TGTGCCAGCAGCGAGACAGGGAGCTATGGCTACACCTTC. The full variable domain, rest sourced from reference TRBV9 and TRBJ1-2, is DSGVTQTPKHLITATGQRVTLRCSPRSGDLSVYWYQQSLDQGLQFLIQYYNGEERAKGNILERFSAQQFPDLHSELNLSSLELGDSALYFCASSETGSYGYTFGSGTRLTVV.

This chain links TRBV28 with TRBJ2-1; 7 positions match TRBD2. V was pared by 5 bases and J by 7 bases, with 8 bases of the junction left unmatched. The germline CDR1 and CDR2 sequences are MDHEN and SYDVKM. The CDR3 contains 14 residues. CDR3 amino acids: CASSPGTTENEQFF. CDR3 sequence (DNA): TGTGCCAGCAGTCCCGGGACTACCGAAAATGAGCAGTTCTTC.

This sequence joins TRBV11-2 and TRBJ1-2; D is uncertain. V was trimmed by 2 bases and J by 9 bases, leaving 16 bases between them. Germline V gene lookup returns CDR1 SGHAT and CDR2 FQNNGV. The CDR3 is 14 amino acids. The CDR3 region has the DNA TGTGCCAGCAGCTTAATAGGGAGGGCCAGCAGCTACACCTTC. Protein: CASSLIGRASSYTF.

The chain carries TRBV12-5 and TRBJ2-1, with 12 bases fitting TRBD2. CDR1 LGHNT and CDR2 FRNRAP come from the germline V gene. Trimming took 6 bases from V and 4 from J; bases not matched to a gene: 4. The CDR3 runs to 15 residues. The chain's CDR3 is CASGTGLAGYNEQFF. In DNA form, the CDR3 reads TGTGCTAGTGGCACGGGACTAGCGGGTTACAATGAGCAGTTCTTC.

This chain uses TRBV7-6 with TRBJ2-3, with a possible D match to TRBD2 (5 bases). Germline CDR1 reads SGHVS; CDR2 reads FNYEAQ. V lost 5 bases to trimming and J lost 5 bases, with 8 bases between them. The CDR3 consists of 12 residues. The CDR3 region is CASSGLLDTQYF. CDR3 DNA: TGTGCCAGCAGCGGACTGCTAGATACGCAGTATTTT.

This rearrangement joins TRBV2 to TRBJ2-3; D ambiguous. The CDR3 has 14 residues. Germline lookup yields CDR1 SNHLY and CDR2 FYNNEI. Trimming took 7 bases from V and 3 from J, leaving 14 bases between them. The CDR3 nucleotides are TGTGCCAGCACCTCCACCGAGAGGACAGATACGCAGTATTTT. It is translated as CASTSTERTDTQYF.

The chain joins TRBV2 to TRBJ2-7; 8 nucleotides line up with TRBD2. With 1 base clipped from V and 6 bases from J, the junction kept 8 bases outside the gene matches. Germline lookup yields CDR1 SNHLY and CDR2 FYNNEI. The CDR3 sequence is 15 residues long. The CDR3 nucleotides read TGTGCCAGCAGTGAAGACCAGGGACTAGTTAGCGAGCAGTACTTC. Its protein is CASSEDQGLVSEQYF.

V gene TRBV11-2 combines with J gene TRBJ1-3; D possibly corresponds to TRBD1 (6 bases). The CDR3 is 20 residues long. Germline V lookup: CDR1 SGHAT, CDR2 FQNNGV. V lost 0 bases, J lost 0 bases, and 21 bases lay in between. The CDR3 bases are TGTGCCAGCAGCTTAGATGGACCCACAGGGAACCCTTTCTCTGGAAACACCATATATTTT. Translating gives CASSLDGPTGNPFSGNTIYF.

The CDR3 bases are TGTGCCAGCAGAGGGAGTGGGGAAAACACCGGGGAGCTGTTTTTT. Translating it yields CASRGSGENTGELFF. This chain connects TRBV6-6 to TRBJ2-2, with D maybe TRBD2 (5 bases). CDR1 and CDR2 (germline): MNHNY, SVGAGI (reference sequence). The V end was cut by 6 bases, the J end by 2 bases, with 13 bases between. The CDR3 has 15 amino acids.

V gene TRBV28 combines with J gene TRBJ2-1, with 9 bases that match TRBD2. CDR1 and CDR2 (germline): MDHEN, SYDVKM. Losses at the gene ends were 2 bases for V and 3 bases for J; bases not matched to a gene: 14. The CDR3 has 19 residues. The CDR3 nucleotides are TGTGCCAGCAGTTTACGGCGGGGGCTAGCGGGGATTTTCTACAATGAGCAGTTCTTC. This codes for CASSLRRGLAGIFYNEQFF.

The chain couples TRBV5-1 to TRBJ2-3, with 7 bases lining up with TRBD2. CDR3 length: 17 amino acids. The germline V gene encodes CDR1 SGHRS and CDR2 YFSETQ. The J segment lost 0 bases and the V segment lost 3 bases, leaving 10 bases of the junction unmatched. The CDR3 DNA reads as TGCGCCAGCAGCTCAGTGGCGTCTAGCGGTAGCACAGATACGCAGTATTTT. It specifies CASSSVASSGSTDTQYF.

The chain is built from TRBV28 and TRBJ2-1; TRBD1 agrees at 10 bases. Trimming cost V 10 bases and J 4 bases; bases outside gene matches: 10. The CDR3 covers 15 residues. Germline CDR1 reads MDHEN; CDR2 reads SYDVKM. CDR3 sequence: CATHPRTGGYNEQFF. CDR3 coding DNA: TGTGCCACCCATCCAAGGACAGGGGGATACAATGAGCAGTTCTTC.